The present T cell receptor (beta chain) was sequenced within a study of CD8 T cells in ankylosing spondylitis. A note on this clonotype: Its antigen is currently unknown.

TCRdb fed the 5' RACE reads into MiXCR, producing one record per CDR3 protein. Of fewer than 500,000 distinct CDR3 sequences listed, under 25% are singletons. V shed 8 bases and J shed 4 bases, with 11 bases lying between them. Germline V gene data show CDR1 as MNHEY and CDR2 as SVGEGT. CDR3 length equals 13 residues. Study results and caveats: Ankylosing spondylitis blood seemed to carry a telltale TCR beta motif made of several highly homologous variants.

Sequenced sample: blood, either unsorted or a sorted T cell fraction (not recorded which). V is TRBV6-2 or TRBV6-3 and J is TRBJ2-2; D call uncertain. This clonotype originated in a male donor with ankylosing spondylitis. Written as DNA, the CDR3 is TGTGCCAGCGTGTCTAGTTCCACCGGGGAGCTGTTTTTT. This codes for CASVSSSTGELFF.